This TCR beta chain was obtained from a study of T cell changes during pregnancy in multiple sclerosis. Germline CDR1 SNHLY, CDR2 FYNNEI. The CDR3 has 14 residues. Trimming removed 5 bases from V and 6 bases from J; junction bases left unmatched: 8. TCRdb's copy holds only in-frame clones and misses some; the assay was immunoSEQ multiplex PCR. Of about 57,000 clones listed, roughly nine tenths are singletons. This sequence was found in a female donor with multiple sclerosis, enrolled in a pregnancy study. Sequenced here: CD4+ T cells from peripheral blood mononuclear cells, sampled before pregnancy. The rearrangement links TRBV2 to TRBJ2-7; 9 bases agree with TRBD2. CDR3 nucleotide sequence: TGTGCCAGCAGTCGGTCGGGACTAGCAATCGAGCAGTACTTC. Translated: CASSRSGLAIEQYF.